A single sample is the source of the 32 T cell receptor beta chains below, sequenced in a study of beta chain features in type 1 diabetes. Overall study results and limits: The study found moderately but significantly shorter TCRB CDR3s in all four CD4+ subsets of Type 1 diabetes patients.

The study reverse transcribed the entire isolated RNA, so it sequenced expressed TCRB transcripts. Clones were read by immunoSEQ multiplex PCR, and TCRdb kept only the in-frame ones, dropping some. The sample records some 140,000 clones, approximately 10% being singletons. What these receptors recognize is not known. The sample was central memory CD4+ T cells from blood. These TCRs come from a man younger than 45 with type 1 diabetes.

The rearrangement uses TRBV27 and TRBJ1-4, with unresolved D. V gave up 6 bases and J gave up 7 bases, with 9 bases separating them. The CDR3 has 12 residues. Germline V gene lookup returns CDR1 MNHEY and CDR2 SMNVEV (reference sequence). This CDR3 reads CASRLPGEKLFF. DNA for the CDR3: TGTGCCAGCAGACTCCCGGGTGAAAAACTGTTTTTT.

This clone was observed at least ten times. The chain links TRBV28 to TRBJ2-7; D unresolved. CDR1 and CDR2 (germline): MDHEN, SYDVKM. There are 13 residues in the CDR3. The V and J ends lost 2 bases and 1 base respectively, with 6 bases between them. In nucleotides, the CDR3 is TGTGCCAGCAGTTTAGCAGGTTCCTACGAGCAGTACTTC. It translates to CASSLAGSYEQYF.

The chain recombines TRBV7-2 with TRBJ2-1; 9 bases are shared with TRBD1. The J segment lost 14 bases and the V segment lost 2 bases, leaving 4 bases of the junction unmatched. CDR1 SGHTA and CDR2 FQGNSA come from the germline V gene. This CDR3 contains 12 residues. Here the CDR3 DNA reads TGTGCCAGCAGCTTAACCCGGGACAGGGAGTTCTTC. It is translated as CASSLTRDREFF.

The CDR3 region is CSVETQEHTDTQYF. CDR3 sequence (DNA): TGCAGCGTTGAAACACAGGAGCACACAGATACGCAGTATTTT. The chain is built from TRBV29-1 and TRBJ2-3, with a tentative D call TRBD1 (5 bases). The CDR3 totals 14 residues. The ends were cut back, 2 bases at V and 2 bases at J, with 11 bases in the middle. Germline V gene data show CDR1 as SQVTM and CDR2 as ANQGSEA.

This clone occurred a few times. This chain links TRBV7-2 with TRBJ1-6; D perhaps matches TRBD1 (5 bases). The CDR3 has 15 residues. The V gene's germline CDR1 is SGHTA and CDR2 FQGNSA. Trimming pared 1 base from V and 10 bases from J, leaving 14 bases between. The CDR3 spells CASSLVGDRGSPLHF. CDR3 sequence (DNA): TGTGCCAGCAGCTTAGTTGGCGACAGAGGATCACCCCTCCACTTT.

J is TRBJ2-1 and V is TRBV4-1; TRBD2 matches 11 bases. Per the germline V gene, CDR1 is MGHRA and CDR2 is YSYEKL. The CDR3 length is 18 residues. Trimming cost V 2 bases and J 0 bases; bases outside gene matches: 6. The CDR3 here is CASSQSGTSGSSYNEQFF. For the CDR3, the DNA is TGCGCCAGCAGCCAATCCGGGACTAGCGGTAGCTCCTACAATGAGCAGTTCTTC.

The V gene is TRBV2, the J gene TRBJ2-1; 8 bases are shared with TRBD2. CDR1 and CDR2 from the germline V gene are SNHLY and FYNNEI. J was trimmed by 8 bases and V by 6 bases; bases with no gene match: 12. CDR3 size: 15 residues. Written as DNA, the CDR3 is TGTGCCAGCAGCCAAAGGGGCGGGGGGTTCGATGAGCAGTTCTTC. It yields the protein CASSQRGGGFDEQFF.

This clone came up a few times. The DNA for the CDR3 is TGTGCCAGCAGCCGCGGGGACGCCGGGCCCCGGGTGGGGGAAGAGACCCAGTACTTC. Protein sequence: CASSRGDAGPRVGEETQYF. The V and J genes are TRBV4-2 and TRBJ2-5; D might be TRBD2 (6 bases). In germline, CDR1 is LGHNA, CDR2 YNFKEQ. V was clipped by 4 bases and J by 3 bases, with 27 bases between them. The CDR3 runs to 19 residues.

In this sample, this clone turned up a few times. The chain recombines TRBV7-9 with TRBJ1-2, with 9 nucleotides matching TRBD1. Per germline, CDR1 SEHNR and CDR2 FQNEAQ (reference sequence). V shed 1 base and J 5 bases; nucleotides not matched to a gene: 5. CDR3 length: 15 amino acids. The CDR3 nucleotides read TGTGCCAGCAGCTTAGGCTCCGGGACAGGGTATGGCTACACCTTC. This encodes CASSLGSGTGYGYTF. The full variable domain, its missing parts supplied by reference TRBV7-9 and TRBJ1-2, is DTGVSQNPRHKITKRGQNVTFRCDPISEHNRLYWYRQTLGQGPEFLTYFQNEAQLEKSRLLSDRFSAERPKGSFSTLEIQRTEQGDSAMYLCASSLGSGTGYGYTFGSGTRLTVV.

This clone was counted a few times. This chain connects TRBV15 to TRBJ2-4, with D possibly matching TRBD2 (6 bases). Trimming shortened V by 3 bases and J by 0 bases, and 15 bases separated the two germline ends. There are 17 residues in the CDR3. The germline gives CDR1 LNHNV, CDR2 YYDKDF (reference sequence). The CDR3 nucleotides read TGTGCCACCAGCAGGGATAAGGGGCGGGGAGCCAAAAACATTCAGTACTTC. It specifies CATSRDKGRGAKNIQYF.

This clone came up a few times. V is TRBV2 and J is TRBJ1-1, with D perhaps matching TRBD1 (5 bases). The CDR3 length is 15 residues. Germline values: CDR1 SNHLY, CDR2 FYNNEI. V dropped 1 base and J dropped 4 bases, with 13 bases sitting between them. The CDR3 is CASSEGWGGGTEAFF. The CDR3 bases are TGTGCCAGCAGTGAAGGCTGGGGCGGGGGCACTGAAGCTTTCTTT.

This clone was detected only a few times. The chain couples TRBV11-2 to TRBJ2-3; 13 bases agree with TRBD2. The CDR3 loop spans 19 amino acids. The V segment lost 3 bases and the J segment 3 bases; nucleotides outside the gene matches: 12. Germline CDR1 and CDR2: SGHAT and FQNNGV. CDR3: CASSLIVTSGGKRTDTQYF. For the CDR3, the DNA is TGTGCCAGCAGCTTGATTGTGACTAGCGGGGGGAAACGAACAGATACGCAGTATTTT.

This clone has a handful of counts. The V and J genes are TRBV28 and TRBJ1-2, with a weak D call TRBD1 (5 bases). The CDR3 length is 16 residues. V gave up 6 bases and J gave up 3 bases, with 20 bases separating them. The germline V gene encodes CDR1 MDHEN and CDR2 SYDVKM. The CDR3 coding sequence is TGTGCCAGCAGCCCGTTTCTTATCAGGGCCTACTATGGCTACACCTTC. Encoded protein: CASSPFLIRAYYGYTF.

This clone occurred a few times. The CDR3 loop reads CASSPGTSGVNEQFF. CDR3 nucleotide sequence: TGTGCCAGCTCCCCCGGGACTAGCGGGGTGAATGAGCAGTTCTTC. The V gene is TRBV18, the J gene TRBJ2-1; 13 positions match TRBD2. Germline V gives CDR1 KGHSH, CDR2 LQKENI. Trimming cost V 6 bases and J 7 bases; bases outside gene matches: 6. The CDR3 is 15 residues long.

This clone was observed a few times. The same CDR3 arises from other DNA sequences in this sample as well. V gene TRBV7-2 combines with J gene TRBJ2-1; D is possibly TRBD2 (5 bases). The germline CDR1 and CDR2 sequences are SGHTA and FQGNSA. Trimming removed 5 bases from V and 0 bases from J, with 11 bases in between. This CDR3 has 15 amino acids. The DNA of the CDR3 is TGTGCCAGCAGCCCTCAGCGGAGCTCCTACAATGAGCAGTTCTTC. Translating gives CASSPQRSSYNEQFF.

This clone has just a few counts. The chain links TRBV29-1 to TRBJ2-5; TRBD1 matches at 8 bases. The CDR3 sequence is 13 residues long. Germline values: CDR1 SQVTM, CDR2 ANQGSEA. The V and J ends lost 5 bases and 5 bases, in that order; junction bases with no gene match: 7. The CDR3 nucleotides are TGCAGCGTTTACACAGGGGGACGCGAGACCCAGTACTTC. Its protein is CSVYTGGRETQYF.

V and J are TRBV7-9 and TRBJ2-1; weak D call: TRBD2 (7 bases). Germline V CDR1 and CDR2: SEHNR, FQNEAQ (reference sequence). With 6 bases removed from V and 10 bases from J, the gap between germline ends came to 25 bases. This CDR3 has 16 amino acids. CDR3 residues: CASSPIQGGGGAEQFF. The CDR3 DNA is TGTGCCAGCAGTCCAATACAGGGCGGGGGAGGTGCGGAGCAGTTCTTC.

In its sample, this clone was seen once. The chain links TRBV9 to TRBJ1-1; 8 bases line up with TRBD1. Germline V gene lookup returns CDR1 SGDLS and CDR2 YYNGEE. This CDR3 is 15 amino acids long. The V and J ends lost 0 bases and 6 bases, in that order; junction bases with no gene match: 7. CDR3 nucleotide sequence: TGTGCCAGCAGCGTAGCTCCCCAGGGGGCTTCTGAAGCTTTCTTT. Translation gives CASSVAPQGASEAFF. The full variable domain, its missing parts supplied by reference TRBV9 and TRBJ1-1, is DSGVTQTPKHLITATGQRVTLRCSPRSGDLSVYWYQQSLDQGLQFLIQYYNGEERAKGNILERFSAQQFPDLHSELNLSSLELGDSALYFCASSVAPQGASEAFFGQGTRLTVV.

The chain has TRBV5-1 and TRBJ2-3; D might be TRBD2 (5 bases). V was pared by 0 bases and J by 1 base, with 9 bases between. Germline loops: CDR1 SGHRS, CDR2 YFSETQ. This CDR3 contains 15 residues. CDR3 sequence: CASSLEAVGTDTQYF. The CDR3 DNA follows: TGCGCCAGCAGCTTGGAAGCGGTTGGCACAGATACGCAGTATTTT.

The chain recombines TRBV27 with TRBJ1-1; D is unclear. Germline CDR1 is MNHEY and CDR2 is SMNVEV (reference sequence). CDR3 length: 13 residues. V dropped 5 bases and J dropped 0 bases, with 7 bases sitting between them. CDR3 nucleotide sequence: TGTGCCAGCAGTCCACATATGAACACTGAAGCTTTCTTT. This encodes CASSPHMNTEAFF.

This clone came up a few times. The chain couples TRBV10-3 to TRBJ1-1, with 7 positions matching TRBD1. The CDR3 spans 13 residues. Germline trimming cut 8 bases from V and 7 bases from J; bases unmatched to any gene: 10. Germline loops: CDR1 ENHRY, CDR2 SYGVKD. CDR3 nucleotide sequence: TGTGCCATCCTAGAAAGGAGACAGGGTGAAGCTTTCTTT. Its translation: CAILERRQGEAFF.

Here the CDR3 reads CASSLRGRNQPQHF. CDR3 DNA: TGTGCCAGCAGCTTAAGAGGGAGGAATCAGCCCCAGCATTTT. This chain joins TRBV5-6 and TRBJ1-5; unclear D gene. The V gene lost 2 bases and the J gene lost 4 bases, with 10 bases spanning the gap. This CDR3 has 14 residues. Germline loops: CDR1 SGHDT, CDR2 YYEEEE.

In regard to this clone: Other DNA sequences in the same sample also yield this CDR3. J is TRBJ2-7 and V is TRBV29-1; possible D gene TRBD2, 6 bases. Germline values: CDR1 SQVTM, CDR2 ANQGSEA. This CDR3 is built from 11 residues. Trimming cost V 3 bases and J 4 bases, with 7 bases left between them. The DNA of the CDR3 is TGCAGCGTTGATGGGGGGTACGAGCAGTACTTC. This sequence encodes CSVDGGYEQYF.

The rearrangement uses TRBV30 and TRBJ1-2; D uncertain. Germline values: CDR1 GTSNPN, CDR2 SVGIG (reference sequence). This CDR3 spans 13 amino acids. V was shortened by 3 bases and J by 4 bases, with 12 bases between the two germline ends. CDR3 loop: CAWRLEEGYGYTF. DNA for the CDR3: TGTGCCTGGAGACTCGAGGAGGGCTATGGCTACACCTTC.

The rearrangement links TRBV6-1 to TRBJ1-5; 8 nucleotides match TRBD1. The CDR3 spans 14 residues. Germline CDR1 and CDR2: MNHNS and SASEGT. V lost 7 bases and J lost 6; bases outside the gene matches: 8. CDR3 coding DNA: TGTGCCAGCAATTCCGGACAGGGCAGTCAGCCCCAGCATTTT. Protein: CASNSGQGSQPQHF.

The chain is built from TRBV27 and TRBJ2-7; 12 bases line up with TRBD2. Germline V CDR1 and CDR2: MNHEY, SMNVEV (reference sequence). J lost 2 bases, V lost 6 bases, and 5 bases had no gene match. CDR3 length: 15 residues. As DNA, the CDR3 is TGTGCCAGCAGGATTGGACTAGCGGGGACCTACGAGCAGTACTTC. It specifies CASRIGLAGTYEQYF.

This clone came up many times. The chain has TRBV28 and TRBJ2-7; 7 positions match TRBD1. Germline V gives CDR1 MDHEN, CDR2 SYDVKM. This CDR3 is 15 amino acids long. J lost 1 base, V lost 4 bases, and 7 bases had no gene match. The CDR3, as DNA: TGTGCCAGCAGTTACCCGGGACAGCCTTCCTACGAGCAGTACTTC. Residues: CASSYPGQPSYEQYF.

V and J are TRBV15 and TRBJ1-4, with D hard to call. Trimming took off 4 bases at V and 0 bases at J, with 9 bases between the two ends. The CDR3 runs 15 residues. CDR1 and CDR2 (germline): LNHNV, YYDKDF (reference sequence). This CDR3 is CATSKAIATNEKLFF. The CDR3 DNA reads TGTGCCACCAGCAAAGCGATCGCAACTAATGAAAAACTGTTTTTT.

The V gene is TRBV18, the J gene TRBJ1-2, with a tentative D call TRBD1 (6 bases). Germline V gene lookup returns CDR1 KGHSH and CDR2 LQKENI. The CDR3 is made up of 14 amino acids. V gave up 3 bases and J gave up 7 bases, with 15 bases separating them. Here the CDR3 reads CASSPKQGQSGYTF. CDR3 DNA: TGTGCCAGCTCACCTAAACAGGGCCAGAGTGGCTACACCTTC.

As concerns this clone: The sample holds other DNA sequences that translate to the same CDR3. The rearrangement links TRBV5-6 to TRBJ1-1; 7 bases fit TRBD1. CDR1 is SGHDT, CDR2 YYEEEE, per germline. CDR3 length: 14 amino acids. Trimming at V came to 0 bases and at J to 4 bases, leaving 3 bases not matched to a gene. In DNA, the CDR3 is TGTGCCAGCAGCTTGGTGCAGGGGGGCACTGAAGCTTTCTTT. It translates to CASSLVQGGTEAFF.

The rearrangement uses TRBV9 and TRBJ2-3; weak D call: TRBD1 (6 bases). Trimming took 0 bases from V and 1 from J, leaving 12 bases between them. Germline V lookup: CDR1 SGDLS, CDR2 YYNGEE. The CDR3 has 16 amino acids. This chain's CDR3 is CASSVEQGRGTDTQYF. The DNA of the CDR3 is TGTGCCAGCAGCGTAGAACAGGGAAGAGGCACAGATACGCAGTATTTT.

The chain combines TRBV7-2 with TRBJ2-7; 8 bases agree with TRBD1. Losses at the gene ends were 5 bases for V and 9 bases for J; bases not matched to a gene: 9. CDR1 SGHTA and CDR2 FQGNSA come from the germline V gene. The CDR3 is 13 residues long. CDR3 in amino acids: CASSKTGAGGQYF. The DNA of the CDR3 is TGTGCCAGCAGCAAGACAGGGGCCGGAGGGCAGTACTTC.